A selection of T cell receptor beta chains follows, all from one sample in a study of cytomegalovirus exposure and HLA in healthy donors. The repertoire was sequenced with immunoSEQ multiplex PCR; TCRdb's copy has only in-frame clones and lacks some. The sample holds about 210,000 clones, about 83% seen once. What was sequenced was PBMCs. The receptors were sampled from a woman aged 45-60 years in good health and CMV-seropositive. Both conserved end residues are part of each CDR3. The D gene is left open where the match is weak. Expanded clones get a size class; other rows say once, few or many, or leave the size out.

v_gene: TRBV30; j_gene: TRBJ1-1; d_gene: NA; abundance: few; CDR3aa: CAWSSGTSGYTEAFF; CDR3nt: TGTGCCTGGTCGAGCGGGACTTCGGGGTACACTGAAGCTTTCTTT
v_gene: TRBV6-1; j_gene: TRBJ1-5; d_gene: NA; abundance: NA; CDR3aa: CASSKVGYNQPQHF; CDR3nt: TGTGCCAGCAGTAAAGTCGGTTACAATCAGCCCCAGCATTTT
v_gene: TRBV4-3; j_gene: TRBJ2-1; d_gene: TRBD2; abundance: NA; CDR3aa: CASSQDAGTSGGAKQFF; CDR3nt: TGCGCCAGCAGCCAAGATGCTGGGACTAGCGGGGGGGCAAAGCAGTTCTTC
v_gene: TRBV9; j_gene: TRBJ1-2; d_gene: NA; abundance: NA; CDR3aa: CASSVGGANYGYTF; CDR3nt: TGTGCCAGCAGCGTAGGGGGGGCTAACTATGGCTACACCTTC
v_gene: TRBV18; j_gene: TRBJ1-1; d_gene: NA; abundance: NA; CDR3aa: CASSPIRSGAEAFF; CDR3nt: TGTGCCAGCTCACCAATTAGGTCAGGGGCTGAAGCTTTCTTT
v_gene: TRBV28; j_gene: TRBJ1-4; d_gene: NA; abundance: NA; CDR3aa: CASSLAVYNEKLFF; CDR3nt: TGTGCCAGCAGTTTAGCAGTTTATAATGAAAAACTGTTTTTT
v_gene: TRBV27; j_gene: TRBJ1-5; d_gene: NA; abundance: NA; CDR3aa: CASSFADASNQPQHF; CDR3nt: TGTGCCAGCAGTTTTGCGGATGCGAGCAATCAGCCCCAGCATTTT
v_gene: TRBV30; j_gene: TRBJ2-5; d_gene: TRBD1; abundance: NA; CDR3aa: CAWNQGARETQYF; CDR3nt: TGTGCCTGGAACCAGGGGGCGCGTGAGACCCAGTACTTC
v_gene: TRBV6-1; j_gene: TRBJ2-7; d_gene: NA; abundance: NA; CDR3aa: CAGGAYEQYF; CDR3nt: TGTGCCGGGGGGGCTTACGAGCAGTACTTC
v_gene: TRBV27; j_gene: TRBJ2-7; d_gene: TRBD1; abundance: NA; CDR3aa: CASSWRGTGGYEQYF; CDR3nt: TGTGCCAGCAGTTGGCGGGGGACAGGGGGCTACGAGCAGTACTTC
v_gene: TRBV27; j_gene: TRBJ2-7; d_gene: NA; abundance: once; CDR3aa: CASSLYGSSGFEQYF; CDR3nt: TGTGCCAGCAGTTTATACGGCTCCTCGGGGTTCGAGCAGTACTTC
v_gene: TRBV6-5; j_gene: TRBJ2-7; d_gene: NA; abundance: NA; CDR3aa: CASRNRVEQYF; CDR3nt: TGTGCCAGCAGAAACAGGGTCGAGCAGTACTTC
v_gene: TRBV27; j_gene: TRBJ2-2; d_gene: NA; abundance: NA; CDR3aa: CASSSSLAGELFF; CDR3nt: TGTGCCAGCAGTTCCTCACTAGCCGGGGAGCTGTTTTTT
v_gene: TRBV7-3; j_gene: TRBJ2-7; d_gene: NA; abundance: NA; CDR3aa: CASSLGMAGAYEQYF; CDR3nt: TGTGCCAGCAGCCTCGGTATGGCAGGGGCCTACGAGCAGTACTTC
v_gene: TRBV6-1; j_gene: TRBJ2-7; d_gene: TRBD1; abundance: few; CDR3aa: CASQRQGGYEQYF; CDR3nt: TGTGCCAGCCAGCGACAGGGTGGTTACGAGCAGTACTTC
v_gene: TRBV29-1; j_gene: TRBJ1-1; d_gene: NA; abundance: NA; CDR3aa: CSVELLNTEAFF; CDR3nt: TGCAGCGTAGAGCTTCTGAACACTGAAGCTTTCTTT
v_gene: TRBV21-1; j_gene: TRBJ2-7; d_gene: NA; abundance: NA; CDR3aa: CACPEGGYEQYF; CDR3nt: TGTGCCTGCCCTGAGGGCGGATACGAGCAGTACTTC
v_gene: TRBV5-6; j_gene: TRBJ1-5; d_gene: NA; abundance: NA; CDR3aa: CASSFWGRSNQPQHF; CDR3nt: TGTGCCAGCAGCTTTTGGGGGCGTAGCAATCAGCCCCAGCATTTT
v_gene: TRBV7-3; j_gene: TRBJ2-1; d_gene: NA; abundance: NA; CDR3aa: CASSFSDGVGEQFF; CDR3nt: TGTGCCAGCAGCTTCTCCGACGGAGTTGGGGAGCAGTTCTTC
v_gene: TRBV4-3; j_gene: TRBJ1-2; d_gene: NA; abundance: NA; CDR3aa: CASSQGWGQPGYTF; CDR3nt: TGCGCCAGCAGCCAAGGTTGGGGGCAGCCGGGCTACACCTTC
v_gene: TRBV4-3; j_gene: TRBJ1-4; d_gene: TRBD1; abundance: NA; CDR3aa: CASSPWDRREKLFF; CDR3nt: TGCGCCAGCAGCCCATGGGACAGGAGAGAAAAACTGTTTTTT
v_gene: TRBV6-5; j_gene: TRBJ1-2; d_gene: NA; abundance: NA; CDR3aa: CASSWAGEGVNYGYTF; CDR3nt: TGTGCCAGCAGTTGGGCAGGGGAAGGGGTTAACTATGGCTACACCTTC
v_gene: TRBV19; j_gene: TRBJ1-4; d_gene: NA; abundance: once; CDR3aa: CASSPEARRGEKLFF; CDR3nt: TGTGCCAGTAGTCCGGAGGCGAGGAGAGGTGAAAAACTGTTTTTT
v_gene: TRBV11-2; j_gene: TRBJ2-1; d_gene: NA; abundance: NA; CDR3aa: CASSPGLAAYNEQFF; CDR3nt: TGTGCCAGCAGCCCCGGACTGGCGGCCTACAATGAGCAGTTCTTC
v_gene: TRBV4-2; j_gene: TRBJ1-1; d_gene: NA; abundance: NA; CDR3aa: CASSPWTGGLKGTEAFF; CDR3nt: TGTGCCAGCAGCCCATGGACTGGGGGACTTAAGGGCACTGAAGCTTTCTTT